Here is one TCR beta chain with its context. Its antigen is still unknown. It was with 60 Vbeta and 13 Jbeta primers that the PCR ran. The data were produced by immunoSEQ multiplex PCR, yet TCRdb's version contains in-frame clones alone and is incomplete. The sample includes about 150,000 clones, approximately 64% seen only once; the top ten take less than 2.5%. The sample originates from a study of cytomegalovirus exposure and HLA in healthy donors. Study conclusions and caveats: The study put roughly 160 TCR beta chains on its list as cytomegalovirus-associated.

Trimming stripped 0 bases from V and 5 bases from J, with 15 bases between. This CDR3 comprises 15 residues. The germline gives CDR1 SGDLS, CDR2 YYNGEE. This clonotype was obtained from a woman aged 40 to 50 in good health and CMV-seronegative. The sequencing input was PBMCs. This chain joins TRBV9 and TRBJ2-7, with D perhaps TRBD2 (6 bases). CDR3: CASSVAAQTRNEQYF. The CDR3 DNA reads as TGTGCCAGCAGCGTAGCCGCCCAGACTAGGAACGAGCAGTACTTC.